Below are 16 T cell receptor beta chains sequenced from a single sample in a study of CD8+ T cells in alopecia areata. As the sequencing template, cDNA was produced by extracting RNA and reverse transcribing it. Data came from immunoSEQ multiplex PCR; TCRdb stores just in-frame clones and leaves some out. This sample has 100,000 to 120,000 clones, with less than 60% found just once. Sample treatment: oral pan-JAK inhibitor, 5-10 mg twice daily. The sample here was CD4+ T cells sorted from blood, taken at week 24, from a patient treated with tofacitinib. The receptors shown here come from a human donor with alopecia areata.

The gene calls are TRBV5-1 and TRBJ2-2; no reliable D call. CDR1 and CDR2 from the germline V gene are SGHRS and YFSETQ. The CDR3 consists of 14 residues. V was clipped by 4 bases and J by 2 bases, with 9 bases between them. The CDR3 here is CASSPRDNTGELFF. In DNA, the CDR3 is TGCGCCAGCAGCCCAAGAGACAACACCGGGGAGCTGTTTTTT.

The V and J genes are TRBV7-6 and TRBJ2-1; D unclear. This CDR3 is 14 amino acids long. The V and J ends lost 5 bases and 3 bases respectively, with 11 bases between them. The germline V gene encodes CDR1 SGHVS and CDR2 FNYEAQ. The CDR3 DNA reads as TGTGCCAGCAGCGCCCAAATAAGCTACAATGAGCAGTTCTTC. Protein sequence: CASSAQISYNEQFF.

This clone occurred a few times. The rearrangement uses TRBV5-1 and TRBJ2-1, with 7 bases matching TRBD1. This CDR3 comprises 14 residues. Germline lookup yields CDR1 SGHRS and CDR2 YFSETQ. V shed 5 bases, J shed 7 bases, and the junction held 9 bases outside the gene matches. The CDR3 nucleotides read TGCGCCAGCAGTTCGTTACAGGGGTATAATGAGCAGTTCTTC. The encoded protein is CASSSLQGYNEQFF.

This clone was recorded a few times. This sequence joins TRBV19 and TRBJ1-1; weak D call: TRBD1 (5 bases). Germline-derived CDR1 and CDR2 are LNHDA and SQIVND (reference sequence). The V end was cut by 6 bases, the J end by 0 bases, with 8 bases between. CDR3 length equals 13 residues. Here the CDR3 DNA reads TGTGCCAGTAGCGGGACGGTGAACACTGAAGCTTTCTTT. This encodes CASSGTVNTEAFF.

V usage is TRBV10-3 and J usage is TRBJ2-2, with a weak D call TRBD1 (5 bases). V lost 5 bases and J lost 5, with 12 bases in between. The CDR3 spans 14 residues. Germline-derived CDR1 and CDR2 are ENHRY and SYGVKD. Here the CDR3 reads CAISSAGKTGELFF. Here the CDR3 DNA reads TGTGCCATCAGTTCAGCAGGGAAAACCGGGGAGCTGTTTTTT.

The rearrangement uses TRBV27 and TRBJ2-7; possibly TRBD1 for D (5 bases). With 4 bases removed from V and 11 bases from J, the gap between germline ends came to 24 bases. The germline V gene has CDR1 MNHEY and CDR2 SMNVEV (reference sequence). The CDR3 extends over 15 amino acids. CDR3 loop: CASSSPTYPGHKEYF. The CDR3 DNA is TGTGCCAGCAGTTCTCCGACCTATCCCGGACATAAGGAGTACTTC.

The V gene is TRBV11-2, the J gene TRBJ1-1; D is unclear. CDR1 and CDR2 from the germline V gene are SGHAT and FQNNGV. The V end lost 2 bases, the J end lost 5 bases, and 12 bases lay between the germline ends. There are 14 residues in the CDR3. CDR3 in amino acids: CASSLWLSGTEAFF. CDR3 coding DNA: TGTGCCAGCAGCTTATGGCTTTCAGGTACTGAAGCTTTCTTT.

The genes are TRBV14 and TRBJ1-6; D is perhaps TRBD1 (5 bases). The CDR3 spans 17 residues. CDR1 and CDR2 (germline): SGHDN, FVKESK. With 1 base removed from V and 10 bases from J, the gap between germline ends came to 20 bases. CDR3 region: CASSQGSVSAGGSPLHF. The CDR3 bases are TGTGCCAGCAGCCAAGGCTCGGTGAGCGCCGGGGGATCACCCCTCCACTTT.

The rearrangement links TRBV2 to TRBJ1-3; D is unclear. V lost 0 bases and J 0 bases, leaving 3 bases between the germline ends. CDR1 and CDR2 (germline): SNHLY, FYNNEI. This CDR3 is built from 14 residues. The CDR3 reads CASSEAASGNTIYF. The CDR3, as DNA: TGTGCCAGCAGTGAAGCGGCCTCTGGAAACACCATATATTTT.

The V call is TRBV10-3, the J call TRBJ1-2; 9 positions match TRBD1. V lost 0 bases to trimming and J lost 7 bases; unmatched junction nucleotides: 6. The CDR3 is 15 amino acids. The germline CDR1 and CDR2 sequences are ENHRY and SYGVKD. CDR3 residues: CAISESGQGTGGYTF. In nucleotides, the CDR3 is TGTGCCATCAGTGAGTCAGGACAGGGGACTGGTGGCTACACCTTC.

The table lists this clone with a count of one. V gene TRBV10-3 combines with J gene TRBJ2-5, with TRBD1 matching 7 bases. The CDR3 contains 15 residues. The V gene's germline CDR1 is ENHRY and CDR2 SYGVKD. The junction had 3 bases not matched to a gene; V was cut back by 0 bases and J by 2 bases. CDR3 in amino acids: CAISESGQRQETQYF. In DNA form, the CDR3 reads TGTGCCATCAGTGAGTCGGGACAGAGGCAAGAGACCCAGTACTTC.

The chain has TRBV30 and TRBJ2-5; no clear D gene. CDR1 GTSNPN and CDR2 SVGIG come from the germline V gene (reference sequence). V was pared by 1 base and J by 5 bases, with 11 bases between. The CDR3 is made up of 13 amino acids. The CDR3 bases are TGTGCCTGGAGTGCTCGGGTCGGGGAGACCCAGTACTTC. It translates to CAWSARVGETQYF.

This rearrangement joins TRBV6-5 to TRBJ2-1; 8 bases line up with TRBD2. Germline values: CDR1 MNHEY, CDR2 SVGAGI. J gave up 3 bases and V 0 bases, and 4 bases lay outside the gene matches. CDR3 size: 16 residues. CDR3 nucleotide sequence: TGTGCCAGCAGTTACTCCGGGGGGGGACTCTACAATGAGCAGTTCTTC. Encoded protein: CASSYSGGGLYNEQFF.

The V call is TRBV29-1, the J call TRBJ1-2, with D unresolved. The V gene lost 4 bases and the J gene lost 3 bases, with 9 bases spanning the gap. The CDR3 covers 12 residues. Germline V gene data show CDR1 as SQVTM and CDR2 as ANQGSEA. The CDR3, as DNA: TGCAGCGTTGGTGACTCCCACTATGGCTACACCTTC. The encoded protein is CSVGDSHYGYTF.

This clone was seen a handful of times. The CDR3 DNA is TGTGCCAGCAGTTTCAGCTTCCGGACAGAGGATGGCTACACCTTC. Translation: CASSFSFRTEDGYTF. The rearrangement uses TRBV27 and TRBJ1-2, with a weak D call TRBD1 (6 bases). CDR1 is MNHEY and CDR2 is SMNVEV in the germline V gene (reference sequence). The CDR3 contains 15 residues. The V gene lost 3 bases and the J gene lost 6 bases, with 17 bases spanning the gap.

This chain uses TRBV29-1 with TRBJ1-2, with unresolved D. V was pared by 3 bases and J by 3 bases, with 8 bases between. The length of the CDR3 is 12 residues. Germline values: CDR1 SQVTM, CDR2 ANQGSEA. CDR3 sequence: CSVESGYYGYTF. The CDR3 nucleotides read TGCAGCGTTGAGTCGGGGTACTATGGCTACACCTTC.